This paragraph covers one T cell receptor (beta chain) sequence. Its specificity is not known. This sample was included in a study of cytomegalovirus exposure and HLA in healthy donors. About the study: When roughly 420 donors were genotyped, 80% to 90% of them were found to fall in the Caucasian-associated ancestry cluster. The study, taken as a whole, reports: Researchers reported that a few CMV-associated chains were confirmed in vitro as CMV antigen-specific. Diagnosis of cytomegalovirus status made by the classifier reportedly showed high specificity and sensitivity.

13 Jbeta primers and 60 Vbeta primers were used for the PCR. Only in-frame clones appear in the TCRdb table, and some are missing; sequencing was by immunoSEQ multiplex PCR. The table has about 130,000 clones, about four fifths seen once; the top ten hold about 4%. Germline V lookup: CDR1 MNHNS, CDR2 SASEGT. Trimming pared 4 bases from V and 8 bases from J, leaving 14 bases between. This CDR3 comprises 14 residues. The chain recombines TRBV6-1 with TRBJ1-4, with D possibly being TRBD1 (5 bases). The sequenced material came from PBMCs. The source of this sequence is a woman between 40 and 50 years old in good health and CMV-seronegative. The CDR3 DNA sequence: TGTGCCAGCAGTGCGAGGGGCAGCGGGGAAAAACTGTTTTTT. As protein: CASSARGSGEKLFF.